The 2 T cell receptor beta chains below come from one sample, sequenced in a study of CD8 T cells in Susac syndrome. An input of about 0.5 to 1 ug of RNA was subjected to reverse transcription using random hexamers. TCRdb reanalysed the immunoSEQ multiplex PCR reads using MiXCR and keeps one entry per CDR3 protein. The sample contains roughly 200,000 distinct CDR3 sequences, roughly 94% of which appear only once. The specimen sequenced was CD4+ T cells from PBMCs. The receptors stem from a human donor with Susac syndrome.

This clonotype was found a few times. The DNA for the CDR3 is TGTGCCAGCAGTTTAGATGGGGGGAACACTGAAGCTTTCTTT. Translating it yields CASSLDGGNTEAFF. The chain uses TRBV28 and TRBJ1-1; D may be TRBD1 (5 bases). The CDR3 sequence is 14 residues long. Trimming removed 2 bases at V and 1 base at J, with 8 bases between. Germline V lookup: CDR1 MDHEN, CDR2 SYDVKM.

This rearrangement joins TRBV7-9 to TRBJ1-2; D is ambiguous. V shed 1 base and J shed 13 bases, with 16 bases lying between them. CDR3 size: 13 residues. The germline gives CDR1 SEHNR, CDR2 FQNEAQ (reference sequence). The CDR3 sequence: CASSLEPRTSGTF. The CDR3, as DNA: TGTGCCAGCAGCTTAGAGCCAAGAACATCGGGCACCTTC. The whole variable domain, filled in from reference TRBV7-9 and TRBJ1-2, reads DTGVSQNPRHKITKRGQNVTFRCDPISEHNRLYWYRQTLGQGPEFLTYFQNEAQLEKSRLLSDRFSAERPKGSFSTLEIQRTEQGDSAMYLCASSLEPRTSGTFGSGTRLTVV.